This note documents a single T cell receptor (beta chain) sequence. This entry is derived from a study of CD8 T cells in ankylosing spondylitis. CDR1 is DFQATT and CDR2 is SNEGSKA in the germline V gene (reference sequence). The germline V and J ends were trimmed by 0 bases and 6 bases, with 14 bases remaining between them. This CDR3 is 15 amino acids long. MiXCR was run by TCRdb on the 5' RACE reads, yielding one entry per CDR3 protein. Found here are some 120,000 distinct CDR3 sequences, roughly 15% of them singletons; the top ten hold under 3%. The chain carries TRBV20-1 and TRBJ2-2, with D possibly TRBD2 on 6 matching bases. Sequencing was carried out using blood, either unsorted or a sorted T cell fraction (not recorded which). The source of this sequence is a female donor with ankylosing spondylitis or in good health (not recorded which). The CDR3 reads CSARDPSAGAGELFF. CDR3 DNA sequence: TGCAGTGCTAGAGATCCTAGCGCCGGCGCCGGGGAGCTGTTTTTT.